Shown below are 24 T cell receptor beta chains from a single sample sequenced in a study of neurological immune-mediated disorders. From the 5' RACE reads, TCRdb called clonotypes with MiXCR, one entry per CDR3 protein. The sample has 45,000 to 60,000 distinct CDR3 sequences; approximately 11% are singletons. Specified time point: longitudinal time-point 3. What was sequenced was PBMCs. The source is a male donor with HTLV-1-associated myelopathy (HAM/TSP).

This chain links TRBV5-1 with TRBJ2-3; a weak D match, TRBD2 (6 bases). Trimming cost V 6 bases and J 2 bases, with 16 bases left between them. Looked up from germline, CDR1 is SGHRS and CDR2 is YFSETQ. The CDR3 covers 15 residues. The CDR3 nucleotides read TGCGCCAGCACCTTTCGACTAGAGTCCACAGATACGCAGTATTTT. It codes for CASTFRLESTDTQYF.

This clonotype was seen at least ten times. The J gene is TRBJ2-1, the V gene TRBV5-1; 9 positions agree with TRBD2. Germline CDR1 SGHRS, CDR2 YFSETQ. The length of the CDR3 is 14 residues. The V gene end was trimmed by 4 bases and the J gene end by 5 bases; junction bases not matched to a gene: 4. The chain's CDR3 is CASSPLAGDNEQFF. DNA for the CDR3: TGCGCCAGCAGCCCTTTAGCGGGGGACAATGAGCAGTTCTTC.

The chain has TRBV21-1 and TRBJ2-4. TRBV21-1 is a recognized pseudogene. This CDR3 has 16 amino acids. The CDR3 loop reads CASSKLNLMKAAIQYF. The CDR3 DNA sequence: TGTGCCAGCAGCAAACTGAACCTAATGAAGGCGGCCATTCAGTACTTC.

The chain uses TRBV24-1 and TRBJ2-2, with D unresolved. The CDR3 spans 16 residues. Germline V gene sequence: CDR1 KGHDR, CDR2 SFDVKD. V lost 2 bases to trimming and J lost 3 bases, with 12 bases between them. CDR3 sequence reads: CATSDYYGRHTGELFF. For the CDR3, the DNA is TGTGCCACCAGTGATTATTACGGCCGACACACCGGGGAGCTGTTTTTT.

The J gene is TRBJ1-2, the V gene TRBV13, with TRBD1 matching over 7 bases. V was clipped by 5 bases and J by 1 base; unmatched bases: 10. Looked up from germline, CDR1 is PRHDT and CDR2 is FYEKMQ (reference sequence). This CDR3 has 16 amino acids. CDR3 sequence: CASSPGTARRNYGYTF. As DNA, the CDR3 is TGTGCCAGCAGCCCCGGGACAGCACGTCGTAACTATGGCTACACCTTC.

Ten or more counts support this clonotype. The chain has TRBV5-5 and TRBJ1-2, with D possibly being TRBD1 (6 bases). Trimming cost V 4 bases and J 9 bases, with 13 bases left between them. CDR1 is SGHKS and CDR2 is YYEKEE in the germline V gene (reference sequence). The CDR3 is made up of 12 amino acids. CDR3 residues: CASSVLQGSYTF. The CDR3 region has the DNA TGTGCCAGCAGCGTATTACAGGGTAGCTACACCTTC.

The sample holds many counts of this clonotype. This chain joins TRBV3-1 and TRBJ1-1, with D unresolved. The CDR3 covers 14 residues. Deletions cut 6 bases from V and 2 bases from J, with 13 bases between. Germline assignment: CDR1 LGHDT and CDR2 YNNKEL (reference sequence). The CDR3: CASRSRTGNTEAFF. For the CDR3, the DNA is TGTGCCAGCAGATCAAGGACCGGCAACACTGAAGCTTTCTTT.

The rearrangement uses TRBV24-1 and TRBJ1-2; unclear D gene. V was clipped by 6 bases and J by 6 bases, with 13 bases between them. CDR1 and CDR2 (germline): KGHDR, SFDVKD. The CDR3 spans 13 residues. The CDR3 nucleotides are TGTGCCACCAGTCAGACCATGAGCGATGGCTACACCTTC. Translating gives CATSQTMSDGYTF.

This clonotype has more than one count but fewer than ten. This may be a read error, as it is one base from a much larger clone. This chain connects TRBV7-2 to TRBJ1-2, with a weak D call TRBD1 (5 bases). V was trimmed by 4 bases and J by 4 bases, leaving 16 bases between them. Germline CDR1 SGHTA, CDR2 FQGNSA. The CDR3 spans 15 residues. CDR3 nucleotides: TGTACCAGCAGCTCTCGTTCGGGGGAAATCTATGGCTACACCTTC. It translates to CTSSSRSGEIYGYTF.

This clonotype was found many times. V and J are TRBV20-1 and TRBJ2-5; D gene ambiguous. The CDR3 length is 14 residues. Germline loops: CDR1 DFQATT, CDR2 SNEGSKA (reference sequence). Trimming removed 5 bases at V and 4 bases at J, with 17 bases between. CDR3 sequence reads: CSAGPPRLAETQYF. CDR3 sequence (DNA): TGCAGTGCTGGACCCCCGCGTTTGGCAGAGACCCAGTACTTC.

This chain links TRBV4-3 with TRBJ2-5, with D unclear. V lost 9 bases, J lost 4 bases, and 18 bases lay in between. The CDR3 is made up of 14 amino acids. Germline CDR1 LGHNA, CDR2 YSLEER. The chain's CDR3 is CASQDLSIIETQYF. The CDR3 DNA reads TGCGCCAGTCAAGATCTAAGCATTATAGAGACCCAGTACTTC.

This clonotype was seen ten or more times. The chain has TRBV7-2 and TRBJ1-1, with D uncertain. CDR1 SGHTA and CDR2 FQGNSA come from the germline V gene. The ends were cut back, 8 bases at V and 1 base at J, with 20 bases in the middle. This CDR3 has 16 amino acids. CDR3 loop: CASPPWMPLTNTEAFF. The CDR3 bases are TGTGCCAGCCCTCCTTGGATGCCCCTTACGAACACTGAAGCTTTCTTT.

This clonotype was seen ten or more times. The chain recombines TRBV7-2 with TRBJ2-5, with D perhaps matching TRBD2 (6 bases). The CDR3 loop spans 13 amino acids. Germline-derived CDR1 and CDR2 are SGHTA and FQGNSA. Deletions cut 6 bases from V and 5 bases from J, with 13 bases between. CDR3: CASSRDLRETQYF. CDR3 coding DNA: TGTGCCAGCAGTCGGGACTTAAGGGAGACCCAGTACTTC.

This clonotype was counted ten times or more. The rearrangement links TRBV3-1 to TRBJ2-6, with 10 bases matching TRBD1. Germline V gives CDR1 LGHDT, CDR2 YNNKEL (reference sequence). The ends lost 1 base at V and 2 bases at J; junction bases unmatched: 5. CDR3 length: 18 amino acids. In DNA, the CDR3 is TGTGCCAGCAGCCAAGTGACAGGGGGCCTGACTGGGGCCAACGTCCTGACTTTC. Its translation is CASSQVTGGLTGANVLTF.

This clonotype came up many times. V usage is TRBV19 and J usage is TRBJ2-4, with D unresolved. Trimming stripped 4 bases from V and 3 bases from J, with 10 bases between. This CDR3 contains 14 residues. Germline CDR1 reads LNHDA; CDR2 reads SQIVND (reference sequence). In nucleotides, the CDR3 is TGTGCCAGTAGTAGGCAGACGAACAAAAACATTCAGTACTTC. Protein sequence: CASSRQTNKNIQYF.

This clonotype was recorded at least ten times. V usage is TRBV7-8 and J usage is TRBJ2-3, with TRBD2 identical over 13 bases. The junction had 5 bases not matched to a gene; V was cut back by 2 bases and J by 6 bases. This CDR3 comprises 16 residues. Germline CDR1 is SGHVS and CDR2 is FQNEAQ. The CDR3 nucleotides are TGTGCCAGCAGCTTAAAACTAGCGGGGGGGCTTGATACGCAGTATTTT. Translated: CASSLKLAGGLDTQYF.

The CDR3 sequence is CAISGGREGNIQYF. The DNA for the CDR3 is TGTGCCATCAGTGGGGGAAGGGAGGGAAACATTCAGTACTTC. The gene calls are TRBV10-3 and TRBJ2-4; 7 bases map to TRBD2. This CDR3 spans 14 amino acids. Germline values: CDR1 ENHRY, CDR2 SYGVKD. Unmatched junction bases numbered 6, after V lost 4 bases and J lost 6 bases.

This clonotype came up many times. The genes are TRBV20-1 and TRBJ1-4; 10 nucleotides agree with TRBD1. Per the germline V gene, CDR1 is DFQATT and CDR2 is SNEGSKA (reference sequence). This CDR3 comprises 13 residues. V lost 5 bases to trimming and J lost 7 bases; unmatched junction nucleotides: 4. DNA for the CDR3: TGCAGTGCTCGGACAGGGGGAACTGAAAAACTGTTTTTT. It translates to CSARTGGTEKLFF.

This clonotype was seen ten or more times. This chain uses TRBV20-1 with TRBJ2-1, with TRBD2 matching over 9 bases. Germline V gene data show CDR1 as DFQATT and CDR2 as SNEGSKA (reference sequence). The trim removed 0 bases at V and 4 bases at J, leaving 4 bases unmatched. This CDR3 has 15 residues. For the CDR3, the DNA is TGCAGTGCTAGAGATTTGGGACTAGCTTACAATGAGCAGTTCTTC. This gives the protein CSARDLGLAYNEQFF.

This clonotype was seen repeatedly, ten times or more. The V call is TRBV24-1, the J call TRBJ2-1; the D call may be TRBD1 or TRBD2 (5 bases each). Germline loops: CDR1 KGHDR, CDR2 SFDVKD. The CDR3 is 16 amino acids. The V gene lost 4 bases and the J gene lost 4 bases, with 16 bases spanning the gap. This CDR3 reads CATSEPGPTAYNEQFF. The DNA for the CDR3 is TGTGCCACCAGTGAGCCGGGACCGACAGCTTACAATGAGCAGTTCTTC.

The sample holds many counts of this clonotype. CDR3 nucleotide sequence: TGTGCCAGGGGGAGCCTAAGAAGCACAGATACGCAGTATTTT. It translates to CARGSLRSTDTQYF. J is TRBJ2-3 and V is TRBV7-9; TRBD2 is a possible D gene (5 bases). Germline lookup yields CDR1 SEHNR and CDR2 FQNEAQ (reference sequence). This CDR3 has 14 amino acids. The V end was cut by 9 bases, the J end by 0 bases, with 13 bases between.

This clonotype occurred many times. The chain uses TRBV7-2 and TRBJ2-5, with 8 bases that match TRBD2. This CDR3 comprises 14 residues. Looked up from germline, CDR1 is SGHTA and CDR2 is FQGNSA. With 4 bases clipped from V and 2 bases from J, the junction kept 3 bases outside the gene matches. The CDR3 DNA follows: TGTGCCAGCAGCTCCGCGGGGGGACAAGAGACCCAGTACTTC. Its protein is CASSSAGGQETQYF.

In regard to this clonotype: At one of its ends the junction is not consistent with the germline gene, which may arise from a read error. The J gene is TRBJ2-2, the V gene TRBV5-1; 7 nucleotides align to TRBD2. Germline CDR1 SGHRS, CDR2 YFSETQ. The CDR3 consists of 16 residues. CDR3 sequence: CAISGTLGTNTGELFF. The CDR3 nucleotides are TGCGCCATCAGCGGGACCCTGGGGACGAACACCGGGGAGCTGTTTTTT.

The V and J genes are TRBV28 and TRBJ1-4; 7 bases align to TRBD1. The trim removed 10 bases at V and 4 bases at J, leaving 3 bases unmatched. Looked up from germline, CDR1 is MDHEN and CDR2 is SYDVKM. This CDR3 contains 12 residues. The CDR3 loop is CATRDSNEKLFF. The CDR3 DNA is TGTGCCACTCGGGACAGTAATGAAAAACTGTTTTTT.